This entry features one T cell receptor (beta chain) sequence. TCRdb's table, derived via immunoSEQ multiplex PCR, lists solely in-frame clones and lacks some. The table records some 200,000 clones, 88% of them present only once. The data derive from a study of T cell responses to AZD1222 COVID-19 vaccine. Germline CDR1 SGHTS, CDR2 YDEGEE. The CDR3 spans 14 residues. J was trimmed by 7 bases and V by 2 bases; bases with no gene match: 5. This rearrangement joins TRBV5-8 to TRBJ1-5, with TRBD1 identical over 8 bases. The sequenced sample was peripheral blood, obtained 28 days after the second AZD1222 dose. The sequence derives from an adult who received the AZD1222 COVID-19 vaccine. CDR3 sequence: CASSFTGGRQPQHF. DNA for the CDR3: TGTGCCAGCAGCTTCACAGGGGGAAGGCAGCCCCAGCATTTT.